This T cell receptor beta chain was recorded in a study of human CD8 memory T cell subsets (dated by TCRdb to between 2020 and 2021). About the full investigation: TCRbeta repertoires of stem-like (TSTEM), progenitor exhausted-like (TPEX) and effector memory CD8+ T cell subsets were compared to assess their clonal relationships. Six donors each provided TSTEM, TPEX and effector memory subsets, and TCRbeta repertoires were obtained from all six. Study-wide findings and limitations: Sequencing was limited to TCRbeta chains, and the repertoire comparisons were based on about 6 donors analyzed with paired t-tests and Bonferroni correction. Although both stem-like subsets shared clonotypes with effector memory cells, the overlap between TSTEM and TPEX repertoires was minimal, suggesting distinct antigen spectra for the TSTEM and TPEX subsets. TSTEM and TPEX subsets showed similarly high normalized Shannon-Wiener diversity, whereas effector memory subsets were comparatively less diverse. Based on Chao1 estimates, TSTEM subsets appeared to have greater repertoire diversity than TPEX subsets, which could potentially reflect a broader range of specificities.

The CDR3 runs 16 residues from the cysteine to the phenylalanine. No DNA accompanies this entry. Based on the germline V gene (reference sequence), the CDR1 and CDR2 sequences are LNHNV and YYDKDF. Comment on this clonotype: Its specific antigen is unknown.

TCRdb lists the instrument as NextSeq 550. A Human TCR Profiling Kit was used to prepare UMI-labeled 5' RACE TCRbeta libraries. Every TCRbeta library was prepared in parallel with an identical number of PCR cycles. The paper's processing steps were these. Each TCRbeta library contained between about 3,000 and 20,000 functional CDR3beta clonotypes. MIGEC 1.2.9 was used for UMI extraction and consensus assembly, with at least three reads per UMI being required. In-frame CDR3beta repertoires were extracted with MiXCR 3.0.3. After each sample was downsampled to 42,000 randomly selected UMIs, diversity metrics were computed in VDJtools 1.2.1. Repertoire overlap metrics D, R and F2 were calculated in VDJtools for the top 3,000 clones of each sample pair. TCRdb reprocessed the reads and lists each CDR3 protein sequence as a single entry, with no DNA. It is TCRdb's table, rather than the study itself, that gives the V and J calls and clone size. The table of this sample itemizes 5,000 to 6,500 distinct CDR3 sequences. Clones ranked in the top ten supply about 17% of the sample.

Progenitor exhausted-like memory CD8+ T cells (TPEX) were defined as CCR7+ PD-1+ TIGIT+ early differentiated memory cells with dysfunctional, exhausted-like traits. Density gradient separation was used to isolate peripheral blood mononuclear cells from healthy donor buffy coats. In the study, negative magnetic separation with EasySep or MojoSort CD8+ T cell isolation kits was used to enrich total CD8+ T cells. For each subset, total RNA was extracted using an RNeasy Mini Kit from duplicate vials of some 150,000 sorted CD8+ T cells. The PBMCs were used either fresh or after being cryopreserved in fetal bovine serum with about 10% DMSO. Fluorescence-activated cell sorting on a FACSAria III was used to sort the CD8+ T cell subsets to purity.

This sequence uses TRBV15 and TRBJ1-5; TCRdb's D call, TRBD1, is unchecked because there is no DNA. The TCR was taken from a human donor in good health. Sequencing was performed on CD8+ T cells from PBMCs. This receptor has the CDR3 CATSISGEGWNQPQHF.